A single sample gave rise to the 23 T cell receptor beta chains below, sequenced in a study of neurological immune-mediated disorders. MiXCR was run by TCRdb on the 5' RACE reads, yielding one entry per CDR3 protein. The table shows tens of thousands of distinct CDR3 sequences, with roughly 2% occurring only once. Sample: PBMCs. The origin of the receptors is a woman in her forties with multiple sclerosis.

This clonotype has at least ten counts. The chain joins TRBV5-1 to TRBJ2-3, with TRBD2 matching over 8 bases. The CDR3 contains 16 residues. The V segment lost 2 bases and the J segment 4 bases; nucleotides outside the gene matches: 9. Germline lookup yields CDR1 SGHRS and CDR2 YFSETQ. CDR3 amino acids: CASSFQPTSGADTQYF. In nucleotides, the CDR3 is TGCGCCAGCAGCTTCCAGCCCACTAGCGGCGCAGATACGCAGTATTTT.

This clonotype was recorded at least ten times. The chain combines TRBV5-1 with TRBJ1-2; TRBD1 aligns across 12 bases. This CDR3 region has 15 residues. Germline trimming cut 7 bases from V and 6 bases from J; bases unmatched to any gene: 10. Per germline, CDR1 SGHRS and CDR2 YFSETQ. The CDR3 bases are TGCGCCAGCGGCAGGGACAGGGGGCTTGTGAATGGCTACACCTTC. It codes for CASGRDRGLVNGYTF.

This clonotype was counted many times. The V call is TRBV6-6, the J call TRBJ1-3, with TRBD1 as a possible D gene (5 bases). Germline values: CDR1 MNHNY, CDR2 SVGAGI (reference sequence). V lost 4 bases and J 2 bases, leaving 12 bases between the germline ends. This CDR3 spans 15 amino acids. CDR3 in DNA: TGTGCCAGCAGTTCTGAGGGCAGGGCTGGAAACACCATATATTTT. It yields the protein CASSSEGRAGNTIYF.

Many counts were recorded for this clonotype. Written as DNA, the CDR3 is TGTGCCACCGCTCGGGAGGGTAGCAATCAGCCCCAGCATTTT. Its protein product is CATAREGSNQPQHF. The V and J genes are TRBV10-3 and TRBJ1-5, with D uncertain. The CDR3 has 14 amino acids. The germline gives CDR1 ENHRY, CDR2 SYGVKD. Trimming removed 10 bases from V and 0 bases from J, with 13 bases in between.

This clonotype was counted many times. The chain has TRBV6-2 or TRBV6-3 and TRBJ1-1; D uncertain. This CDR3 has 11 amino acids. Deletions cut 2 bases from V and 10 bases from J, with 8 bases between. Germline V gene data show CDR1 as MNHEY and CDR2 as SVGEGT. CDR3 DNA sequence: TGTGCCAGCAGTTACCTCTTTACAGCTTTCTTT. Translating gives CASSYLFTAFF.

This clonotype was observed many times. The chain uses TRBV5-1 and TRBJ1-4, with D possibly TRBD1 on 5 matching bases. V lost 5 bases and J 4 bases, leaving 15 bases between the germline ends. The CDR3 runs to 15 residues. CDR1 SGHRS and CDR2 YFSETQ come from the germline V gene. The CDR3 here is CASSDPTDSNEKLFF. CDR3 bases: TGCGCCAGCAGTGATCCGACAGATAGTAATGAAAAACTGTTTTTT. Full variable domain (outside the CDR3, taken from reference TRBV5-1 and TRBJ1-4): KAGVTQTPRYLIKTRGQQVTLSCSPISGHRSVSWYQQTPGQGLQFLFEYFSETQRNKGNFPGRFSGRQFSNSRSEMNVSTLELGDSALYLCASSDPTDSNEKLFFGSGTQLSVL.

This clonotype has ten or more counts. The chain carries TRBV4-1 and TRBJ2-7; D is perhaps TRBD2 (6 bases). The CDR3 has 14 amino acids. The germline V and J ends were trimmed by 0 bases and 4 bases, with 10 bases remaining between them. Germline CDR1 and CDR2: MGHRA and YSYEKL. This CDR3 is CASSQEGREYEQYF. For the CDR3, the DNA is TGCGCCAGCAGCCAAGAGGGCCGGGAGTACGAGCAGTACTTC.

This clonotype showed up many times. The chain combines TRBV3-1 with TRBJ2-5; D might be TRBD1 (6 bases). Germline V lookup: CDR1 LGHDT, CDR2 YNNKEL (reference sequence). The CDR3 runs to 15 residues. V lost 0 bases and J 2 bases, leaving 10 bases between the germline ends. The DNA of the CDR3 is TGTGCCAGCAGCCAAGATGACAGGTTACAAGAGACCCAGTACTTC. Translating it yields CASSQDDRLQETQYF.

This clonotype was found many times. This chain links TRBV20-1 with TRBJ1-4; 7 nucleotides line up with TRBD1. This CDR3 has 14 amino acids. Germline V gene sequence: CDR1 DFQATT, CDR2 SNEGSKA (reference sequence). V was pared by 6 bases and J by 5 bases, with 9 bases of the junction left unmatched. The DNA for the CDR3 is TGCAGTGCCCGAGGGGACAGCCGGAATGAAAAACTGTTTTTT. Amino acid sequence: CSARGDSRNEKLFF.

This clonotype was observed a few times. The chain is built from TRBV2 and TRBJ2-7; D is unclear. This CDR3 has 15 amino acids. V was clipped by 3 bases and J by 7 bases, with 19 bases between them. CDR1 is SNHLY and CDR2 is FYNNEI in the germline V gene. Written as DNA, the CDR3 is TGTGCCAGCAGTGAGACGGATCCCGCGTTATGGGAGCAGTACTTC. Its translation: CASSETDPALWEQYF.

This clonotype occurred many times. This chain links TRBV7-9 with TRBJ1-2, with D possibly being TRBD1 (5 bases). Between the trimmed V and J ends, which lost 0 bases and 2 bases, there was a span of 10 bases. The germline CDR1 and CDR2 sequences are SEHNR and FQNEAQ (reference sequence). CDR3 length equals 15 residues. CDR3 in DNA: TGTGCCAGCAGCTTAGCCGGGCAGGGAAACTATGGCTACACCTTC. It yields the protein CASSLAGQGNYGYTF. Based on the CDR3 plus reference TRBV7-9 and TRBJ1-2, the full variable domain is DTGVSQNPRHKITKRGQNVTFRCDPISEHNRLYWYRQTLGQGPEFLTYFQNEAQLEKSRLLSDRFSAERPKGSFSTLEIQRTEQGDSAMYLCASSLAGQGNYGYTFGSGTRLTVV.

This clonotype was detected ten times or more. This chain connects TRBV14 to TRBJ1-4, with TRBD1 identical over 8 bases. The CDR3 is 12 residues long. V lost 3 bases and J lost 10; bases outside the gene matches: 1. Germline V CDR1 and CDR2: SGHDN, FVKESK. CDR3 amino acids: CASSHTGGKLFF. DNA for the CDR3: TGTGCCAGCAGCCATACAGGGGGAAAACTGTTTTTT.

This clonotype has ten or more counts. The rearrangement links TRBV6-1 to TRBJ2-5; D is undetermined. Trimming shortened V by 7 bases and J by 4 bases, and 10 bases separated the two germline ends. The CDR3 has 12 amino acids. Per the germline V gene, CDR1 is MNHNS and CDR2 is SASEGT. The CDR3 DNA is TGTGCCAGCACACGTATCAGAGAGACCCAGTACTTC. Encoded protein: CASTRIRETQYF.

This clonotype was counted ten times or more. The chain recombines TRBV20-1 with TRBJ2-1; D is tentatively TRBD1 or TRBD2 (5 bases each). With 6 bases removed from V and 9 bases from J, the gap between germline ends came to 12 bases. Per the germline V gene, CDR1 is DFQATT and CDR2 is SNEGSKA (reference sequence). This CDR3 is 11 amino acids long. The CDR3 sequence is CSAGRAGEQFF. CDR3 coding DNA: TGCAGTGCGGGGCGGGCGGGTGAGCAGTTCTTC.

There are many counts of this clonotype. The V gene is TRBV20-1, the J gene TRBJ2-1, with a weak D call TRBD1 (5 bases). This CDR3 spans 15 amino acids. Germline loops: CDR1 DFQATT, CDR2 SNEGSKA (reference sequence). Trimming removed 0 bases from V and 8 bases from J, with 17 bases in between. CDR3 loop: CSARDRRAAVDEQFF. The CDR3 DNA sequence: TGCAGTGCTAGAGATCGCAGGGCCGCAGTAGATGAGCAGTTCTTC.

This clonotype was counted many times. This chain connects TRBV20-1 to TRBJ2-1; D not resolved. Germline CDR1 DFQATT, CDR2 SNEGSKA (reference sequence). V lost 3 bases and J 0 bases, leaving 9 bases between the germline ends. The CDR3 totals 14 residues. This chain's CDR3 is CSARFLSSYNEQFF. The CDR3 DNA is TGCAGTGCTAGGTTCCTGAGCTCCTACAATGAGCAGTTCTTC.

This clonotype is termed medium-sized (0.01 to 0.1%). V and J are TRBV20-1 and TRBJ2-1; TRBD2 matches 7 bases. There are 16 residues in the CDR3. Germline V gene sequence: CDR1 DFQATT, CDR2 SNEGSKA (reference sequence). Trimming cost V 3 bases and J 7 bases; bases outside gene matches: 15. This CDR3 reads CSASDERGSFWNEQFF. In DNA, the CDR3 is TGCAGTGCTAGCGACGAGCGGGGATCTTTCTGGAATGAGCAGTTCTTC.

In its sample, this clonotype was seen many times. The chain combines TRBV28 with TRBJ1-2; 9 bases map to TRBD1. The CDR3 sequence is 15 residues long. The germline V gene encodes CDR1 MDHEN and CDR2 SYDVKM. Trimming at V came to 10 bases and at J to 2 bases, leaving 11 bases not matched to a gene. CDR3 nucleotides: TGTGCCACCCGAGCCACCGGGACAGGGAACTATGGCTACACCTTC. This encodes CATRATGTGNYGYTF.

This clonotype was seen many times. This rearrangement joins TRBV20-1 to TRBJ1-6, with a possible D match to TRBD1 (6 bases). The CDR3 spans 14 residues. CDR1 is DFQATT and CDR2 is SNEGSKA in the germline V gene (reference sequence). The ends were cut back, 1 base at V and 7 bases at J, with 11 bases in the middle. The CDR3 coding sequence is TGCAGTGCTAGAGCAGGGGCGGAGAATTCACCCCTCCACTTT. Protein sequence: CSARAGAENSPLHF.

This clonotype was counted at least ten times. This rearrangement joins TRBV20-1 to TRBJ2-3; 11 bases match TRBD2. Germline V CDR1 and CDR2: DFQATT, SNEGSKA (reference sequence). The CDR3 is 15 amino acids. The junction had 9 bases not matched to a gene; V was cut back by 2 bases and J by 8 bases. The CDR3 spells CSARPPLTSGVTQYF. The CDR3 nucleotides are TGCAGTGCTAGACCCCCCTTGACTAGCGGGGTTACGCAGTATTTT.

This clonotype was seen at least ten times. The V gene is TRBV7-9, the J gene TRBJ2-2; D is uncertain. The CDR3 sequence is 15 residues long. Trimming removed 4 bases from V and 6 bases from J, with 15 bases in between. CDR1 SEHNR and CDR2 FQNEAQ come from the germline V gene (reference sequence). CDR3 sequence (DNA): TGTGCCAGCAGCTCCAAAAGGCCGGTATCCGGGGAGCTGTTTTTT. Protein: CASSSKRPVSGELFF.

In its sample, this clonotype was seen many times. V usage is TRBV3-1 and J usage is TRBJ1-1; D not resolved. Germline CDR1 reads LGHDT; CDR2 reads YNNKEL (reference sequence). Trimming cost V 1 base and J 1 base, with 10 bases left between them. The CDR3 length is 15 residues. The CDR3 sequence: CASSQVGPPNTEAFF. CDR3 DNA sequence: TGTGCCAGCAGCCAAGTAGGTCCCCCGAACACTGAAGCTTTCTTT. The variable domain in full, with the rest retrieved from reference TRBV3-1 and TRBJ1-1, is DTAVSQTPKYLVTQMGNDKSIKCEQNLGHDTMYWYKQDSKKFLKIMFSYNNKELIINETVPNRFSPKSPDKAHLNLHINSLELGDSAVYFCASSQVGPPNTEAFFGQGTRLTVV.

This clonotype was detected many times. The chain couples TRBV18 to TRBJ2-3; D remains unclear. Trimming removed 1 base at V and 3 bases at J, with 2 bases between. This CDR3 is 12 amino acids long. The germline gives CDR1 KGHSH, CDR2 LQKENI. DNA for the CDR3: TGTGCCAGCTCACCACAAACAGATACGCAGTATTTT. Residues: CASSPQTDTQYF.